This T cell receptor (beta chain) was sequenced during a study of T cell changes during pregnancy in multiple sclerosis. Some clones are missing from TCRdb's copy, which holds only in-frame ones; the method was immunoSEQ multiplex PCR. Among around 60,000 clones, around 90% were seen once, and the ten largest hold around 3%. The CDR3 spans 15 residues. V lost 0 bases to trimming and J lost 9 bases; unmatched junction nucleotides: 4. Germline CDR1 is LGHNA and CDR2 is YSLEER. Source: peripheral blood, taken in the third trimester of pregnancy. The TCR sequence derives from a female donor in good health, enrolled as a control in a pregnancy study. The genes are TRBV4-3 and TRBJ1-6; 8 bases align to TRBD1. CDR3 sequence reads: CASSQDRGQGSPLHF. DNA of the CDR3: TGCGCCAGCAGCCAAGACAGGGGGCAGGGTTCACCCCTCCACTTT.